The present TCR beta chain was sequenced within a study of cytomegalovirus exposure and HLA in healthy donors. With regard to this clone: Its antigen is not identified.

A multiplex PCR was run with 60 Vbeta primers and 13 Jbeta primers. Clones were read by immunoSEQ multiplex PCR, and TCRdb kept only the in-frame ones, dropping some. In the table there are about 160,000 clones, roughly 79% of which are singletons. This CDR3 region has 13 residues. CDR1 and CDR2 from the germline V gene are MNHEY and SMNVEV (reference sequence). Trimming took 5 bases from V and 2 from J, leaving 9 bases between them. Broader study findings: The authors listed 150 to 200 TCR beta chains as cytomegalovirus-associated. A later analysis reportedly found that, within productive TCRs, an Asian-associated ancestry cluster had fewer N-insertions than the mean observed across the roughly 730 donors. Later on, a genetic analysis was performed. It linked a missense variant in DCLRE1C with V- and J-gene trimming of TCR beta.

The receptor was derived from a woman between 45 and 65 years old in good health and CMV-seronegative. This rearrangement joins TRBV27 to TRBJ1-2; D unresolved. The specimen was PBMCs. CDR3 in DNA: TGTGCCAGCAGTCCCCGAGGGAACTATGGCTACACCTTC. Protein product: CASSPRGNYGYTF.